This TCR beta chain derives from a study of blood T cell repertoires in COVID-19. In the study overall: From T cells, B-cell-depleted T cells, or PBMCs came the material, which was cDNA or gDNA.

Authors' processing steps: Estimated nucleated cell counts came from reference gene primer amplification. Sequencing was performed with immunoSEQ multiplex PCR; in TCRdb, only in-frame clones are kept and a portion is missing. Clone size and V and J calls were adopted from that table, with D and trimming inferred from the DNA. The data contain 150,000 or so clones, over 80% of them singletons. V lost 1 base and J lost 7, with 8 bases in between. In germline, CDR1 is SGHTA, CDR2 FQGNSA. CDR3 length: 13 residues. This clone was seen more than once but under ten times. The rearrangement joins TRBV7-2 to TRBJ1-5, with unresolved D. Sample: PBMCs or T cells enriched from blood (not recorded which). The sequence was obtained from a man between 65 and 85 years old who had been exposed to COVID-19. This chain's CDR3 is CASSLDEAQPQHF. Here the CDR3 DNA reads TGTGCCAGCAGCTTAGATGAGGCCCAGCCCCAGCATTTT.